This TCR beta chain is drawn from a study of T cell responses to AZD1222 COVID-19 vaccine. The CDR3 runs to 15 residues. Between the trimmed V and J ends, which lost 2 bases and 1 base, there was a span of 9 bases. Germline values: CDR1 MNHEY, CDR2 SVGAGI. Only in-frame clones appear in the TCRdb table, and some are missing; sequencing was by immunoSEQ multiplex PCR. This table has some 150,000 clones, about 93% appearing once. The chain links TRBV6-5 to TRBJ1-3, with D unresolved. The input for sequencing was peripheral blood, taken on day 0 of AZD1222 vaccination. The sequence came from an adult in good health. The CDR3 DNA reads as TGTGCCAGCAGTTACGCTCCGGGATCTGGAAACACCATATATTTT. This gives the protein CASSYAPGSGNTIYF.